This T cell receptor (beta chain) derives from a study of blood T cell repertoires in COVID-19. Study-level information: Samples of COVID-19 (acute and convalescent) were obtained from the United States, Italy and Spain. PBMCs, B-cell-depleted T cells, or T cells provided the cDNA or gDNA that made up the material.

Study processing details: Reference gene primer amplification yielded estimated nucleated cell counts. Sequencing was performed with immunoSEQ multiplex PCR; in TCRdb, only in-frame clones are kept and a portion is missing. V and J calls and clone size are copied from that table; D and trimming were computed from the DNA. The sample holds approximately 78,000 clones; around 90% are singletons and the top ten take roughly 28%. Germline CDR1 reads SGHRS; CDR2 reads YFSETQ. The CDR3 is 14 amino acids. The V end lost 2 bases, the J end lost 4 bases, and 10 bases lay between the germline ends. The rearrangement uses TRBV5-1 and TRBJ1-3, with unresolved D. The sequenced sample was peripheral blood. The TCR sequence derives from a man aged 45-65 years with acute or convalescent COVID-19. CDR3: CASSFGQAGNTIYF. The CDR3 coding sequence is TGCGCCAGCAGCTTTGGGCAGGCCGGAAACACCATATATTTT.